This T cell receptor beta chain appears in the sequencing data of a study of T cells in Graves' hyperthyroidism and ophthalmopathy (dated by TCRdb to between 2018 and 2021). For context, the study as a whole: To identify TCR V-J signatures that set the groups apart, the researchers used a discovery cohort of 100 or so patients, made up of 40 to 45 with Graves' ophthalmopathy and 57 with stable Graves' hyperthyroidism. After sampling, hyperthyroidism patients received methimazole starting at 30 mg daily, and ophthalmopathy patients received high-dose intravenous methylprednisolone. According to the paper, TCR Vbeta CDR3 sequencing was carried out on roughly 130 peripheral blood samples, which came from 40 to 45 ophthalmopathy, 75 or so hyperthyroidism and 17 progressor patients. Prospective prediction of ophthalmopathy was tested in an independent validation cohort consisting of under 20 hyperthyroidism patients and approximately 16 patients who later progressed to ophthalmopathy. The approximately 97 discovery patients were randomly divided into training and test sets at a 7:3 ratio. Thyroid tissue and blood T-cell repertoires from several Graves' hyperthyroidism patients were also compared in the study.

Study-wide conclusions, independent of this receptor: In validation, the model predicted progression to ophthalmopathy with around 71% sensitivity and around 72% specificity, a median of 6.5 months before onset. Most expanded thyroid clonotypes (frequency above 0.001) were also detected in blood, a finding suggesting that blood repertoires may reflect thyroid immune responses. Sample size was not statistically predetermined, and investigators were not blinded to group allocation. Ophthalmopathy was separated from stable hyperthyroidism by a 13 V-J signature model, with approximately 85% sensitivity and approximately 81% specificity obtained in cross-validation and 80%/75% obtained in testing.

A patient counted as having stable Graves' hyperthyroidism if no progression to ophthalmopathy occurred over 18 months of follow-up. Hyperthyroidism patients were newly diagnosed, with disease duration under 2 months, and aged 18 to 65 years. Patients with uncontrolled infections, other autoimmune diseases, pregnancy or lactation were excluded. Clinical symptoms, serum thyroxine and TRAb, thyroid ultrasound, and orbital computed tomography formed the basis for the diagnoses. Total RNA was extracted using Trizol reagent, and RNA quality was assessed on an Agilent 2100 Bioanalyzer. TCR beta CDR3 regions were amplified from RNA transcripts. A first-round RT-PCR of the TCR CDR3 used the HTBI primer set with the Qiagen OneStep RT-PCR kit. The libraries were constructed in a second round of multiplex PCR and then size-selected and purified. Libraries were sequenced paired-end with 100 bp reads on an Illumina HiSeq2000. As for the authors' bioinformatics: Raw data were processed with SOAPnuke, discarding reads with adapters, uncalled bases, mean Phred below 15, or no exact constant-primer or identifier match. COPE v1.2.5 was used to merge the high-quality paired reads, and each unique nucleotide sequence was defined as a clonotype. Clonotypes were aligned to IMGT TRBV, TRBD and TRBJ reference segments using MiTCR v1.1. The analysis included only V-J combinations with a frequency above 0.0001, which together covered about 99% of the repertoires. The TCS score was defined as the ratio of F50 (clonal expansion) to E x V (chaos), calculated using BLOSUM62-based TCRdist between CDR3 peptides within each V-J. Welch's t-statistics and random forest reduced fewer than 550 V-J features to about 12, which were used in a naive Bayes classifier (R e1071). The similarity between thyroid and blood repertoires was quantified using the Morisita-Horn index. TCRdb cleaned the public reads at Q25 with fastp, built clones with MiXCR and kept in-frame beta chains. Each record represents a unique CDR3 protein, reported with the most common genes and DNA among its rows. The authors' filters were not applied to this entry. The sample table lists a few hundred thousand distinct CDR3 sequences, about 45% of them with a count of one. The top ten hold around 8% of the sample.

A word on this clonotype: The antigen this receptor binds is unknown. Base qualities were left out, and no much larger clone turns up one base away.

The trim is 6 bases for V and 4 bases for J, with a gap of 21 bases between the germline ends. From its cysteine to its phenylalanine, the CDR3 spans 16 amino acids. Only CDR3 DNA remains: 48 bases, in frame from the first base. The chain uses TRBV12-3 or TRBV12-4 and TRBJ2-5, with TRBD1 tentatively as D gene (6 bases match). This TCR came from a woman between 18 and 29 years old with Graves' hyperthyroidism. Sequenced input: peripheral blood or thyroid tissue (not recorded which). The DNA sequence reads TGTGCCAGCAGCACAACAGGGATGGGAGTAAGAGAGACCCAGTACTTC. Its product reads: CASSTTGMGVRETQYF.